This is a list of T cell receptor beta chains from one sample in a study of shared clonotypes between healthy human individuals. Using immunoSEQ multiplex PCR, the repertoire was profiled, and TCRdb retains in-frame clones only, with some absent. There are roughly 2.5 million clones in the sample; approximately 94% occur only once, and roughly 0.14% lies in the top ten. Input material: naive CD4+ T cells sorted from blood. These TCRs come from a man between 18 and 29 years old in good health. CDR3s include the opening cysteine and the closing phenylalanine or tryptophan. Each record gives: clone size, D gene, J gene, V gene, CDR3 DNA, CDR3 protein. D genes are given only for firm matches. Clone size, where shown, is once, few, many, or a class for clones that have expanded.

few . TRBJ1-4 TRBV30 TGTGCCTGGAGTCGGGGGCAGGGGAATGAAAAACTGTTTTTT CAWSRGQGNEKLFF
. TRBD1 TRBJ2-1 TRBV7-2 TGTGCCAGCAGCTGGCGACAGGGGGCGAGTGAGCAGTTCTTC CASSWRQGASEQFF
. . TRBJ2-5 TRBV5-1 TGCGCCAGCAGCTTGGCCGGGCGGCCTGAACAGACCCAGTACTTC CASSLAGRPEQTQYF
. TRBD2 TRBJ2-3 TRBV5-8 TGTGCCAGCAGCTTGGGGCTAGCGGCTAGCACAGATACGCAGTATTTT CASSLGLAASTDTQYF
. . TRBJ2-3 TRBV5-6 TGTGCCAGCAGGGGGGGACAATACACGGATACGCAGTATTTT CASRGGQYTDTQYF
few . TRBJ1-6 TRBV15 TGTGCCACCAGCAGAGACCTTAATAATTCACCCCTCCACTTT CATSRDLNNSPLHF
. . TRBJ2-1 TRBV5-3 TGTGCCAGAACTTTGGGAAGGACGGGCTCCTACAATGAGCAGTTCTTC CARTLGRTGSYNEQFF
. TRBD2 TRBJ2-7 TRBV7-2 TGTGCCAGCAGCTTCGGTATACTAGCGGCCTACGAGCAGTACTTC CASSFGILAAYEQYF
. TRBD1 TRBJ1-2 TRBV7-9 TGTGCCAGCAGCTCCCAGGACAGGACGAACTGGCGAGGCTACACCTTC CASSSQDRTNWRGYTF
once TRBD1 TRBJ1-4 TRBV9 TGTGCCAGCAGCAAGACAGGGGATACTGAAAGACTGTTTTTT CASSKTGDTERLFF
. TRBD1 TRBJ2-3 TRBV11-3 TGTGCCAGCAGCGCAGGACAGGGGGCAGCAGATACGCAGTATTTT CASSAGQGAADTQYF
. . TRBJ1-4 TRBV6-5 TGTGCCAGCAGTCCGGAAGGCCAGGGCGGAAAACTGTTTTTT CASSPEGQGGKLFF
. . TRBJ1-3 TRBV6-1 TGTGCCAGCAGTGAAGCGTTGCGAGGTGACACCATATATTTT CASSEALRGDTIYF
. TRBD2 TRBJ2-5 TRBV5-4 TGTGCCAGCACCACTAGCGGGAGAGGGGAGACCCAGTACTTC CASTTSGRGETQYF
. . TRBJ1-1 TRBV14 TGTGCCAGCAGCCTGAGTGGGGACCCAACGAACACTGAAGCTTTCTTT CASSLSGDPTNTEAFF
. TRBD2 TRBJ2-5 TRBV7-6 TGTGCCAGCAGTCTTAGGACTAGCGGGGGCCTGGGGGAGACCCAGTACTTC CASSLRTSGGLGETQYF
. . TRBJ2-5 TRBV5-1 TGCGCCAGCAGCTTGGGACCAGAACAAGAGACCCAGTACTTC CASSLGPEQETQYF
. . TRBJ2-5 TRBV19 TGTGCCAGTAGTGTACAGGTTATGGAGACCCAGTACTTC CASSVQVMETQYF
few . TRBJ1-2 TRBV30 TGTGCCTGGAGTGGCCCGGGCTATGGCTACACCTTC CAWSGPGYGYTF
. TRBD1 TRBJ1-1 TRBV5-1 TGCGCCAGCACCAGGACAGGGGGGATGAACACTGAAGCTTTCTTT CASTRTGGMNTEAFF
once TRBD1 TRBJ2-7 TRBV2 TGTGCCAGCAGCTCCTCCGGGACAGGGGTATACGAGCAGTACTTC CASSSSGTGVYEQYF
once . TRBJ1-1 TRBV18 TGTGCCAGCTCACCAGTGGGGGGAGTGGGGAACACTGAAGCTTTCTTT CASSPVGGVGNTEAFF
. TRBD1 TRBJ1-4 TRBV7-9 TGTGCCAGCAGCTCAACCGGGACAGGGTTTAGAGAAAAACTGTTTTTT CASSSTGTGFREKLFF
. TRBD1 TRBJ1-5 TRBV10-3 TGTGCCATCAGCGGGACAGCGGTCAATCAGCCCCAGCATTTT CAISGTAVNQPQHF
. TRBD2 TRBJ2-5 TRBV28 TGTGCCAGCAGCGCTCTAGCGGGGGGGCAAGAGACCCAGTACTTC CASSALAGGQETQYF
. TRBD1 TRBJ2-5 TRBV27 TGTGCCAGCAGGGGGATGGACAGGGGCTCGGGGACCCAGTACTTC CASRGMDRGSGTQYF
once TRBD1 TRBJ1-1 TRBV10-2 TGCGCCAGCAGTCGGACAGGAGACACTGAAGCTTTCTTT CASSRTGDTEAFF
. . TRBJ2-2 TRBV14 TGTGCCAGCAGCCAATTCGAGGGTACCGGGGAGCTGTTTTTT CASSQFEGTGELFF
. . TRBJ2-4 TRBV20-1 TGCAGTGCTAGCCCGGACAGCGACCAGTACTTC CSASPDSDQYF
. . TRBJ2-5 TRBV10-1 TGCGCCAGCTCGGATGGGGGGAGTCAAGAGACCCAGTACTTC CASSDGGSQETQYF
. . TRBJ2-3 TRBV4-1 TGCGCCAGCAGCCTTATCAGGCGGGACGCAGATACGCAGTATTTT CASSLIRRDADTQYF
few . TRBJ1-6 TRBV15 TGTGCCACCAGGCAACCCTCACCCCTCCACTTT CATRQPSPLHF
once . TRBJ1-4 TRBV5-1 TGCGCCAGCAGGGGTCCCCATGGGAGTGAAAAACTGTTTTTT CASRGPHGSEKLFF
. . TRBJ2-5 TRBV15 TGTGCCACCAGTCCCACAGGGATTCAAGAGACCCAGTACTTC CATSPTGIQETQYF
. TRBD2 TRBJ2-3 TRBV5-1 TGCGCCAGCAGCTTGGCCGGGACTAGGGTCAGCACAGATACGCAGTATTTT CASSLAGTRVSTDTQYF
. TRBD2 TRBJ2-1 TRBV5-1 TGCGCCAGCAGCTTGTTACCCGGTAGCGGGGGGGCCCGTAATGAGCAGTTCTTC CASSLLPGSGGARNEQFF
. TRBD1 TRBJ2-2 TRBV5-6 TGTGCCAGCAGCAAGGCCGGGACAGGGAACACCGGGGAGCTGTTTTTT CASSKAGTGNTGELFF
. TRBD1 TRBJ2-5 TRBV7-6 TGTGCCAGCAGCCCCAGCAGGGGGCTGAGAGAGACCCAGTACTTC CASSPSRGLRETQYF
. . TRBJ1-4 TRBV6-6 TGTGCCAGCAGTTACTTGATTGACAAGGGAAAACTGTTTTTT CASSYLIDKGKLFF
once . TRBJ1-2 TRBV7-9 TGTGCCAGCAGCTTAGTTTACGGAAATAACTATGGCTACACCTTC CASSLVYGNNYGYTF
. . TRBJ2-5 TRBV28 TGTGCCAGCAGTCCGGGGACAACGTCAACGGGGGAGACCCAGTACTTC CASSPGTTSTGETQYF
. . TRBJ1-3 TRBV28 TGTGCCAGCAGTTTTGGGGACCGAGTCTCTGGAAACACCATATATTTT CASSFGDRVSGNTIYF
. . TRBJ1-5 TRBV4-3 TGCGCCAGCAGCCAAGCCCTGGGAAGTTATCAGCCCCAGCATTTT CASSQALGSYQPQHF
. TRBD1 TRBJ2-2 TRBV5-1 TGCGCCAGCAGCCGGGACAGGGGCACCGGGGAGCTGTTTTTT CASSRDRGTGELFF
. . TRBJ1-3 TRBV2 TGTGCCAGCAGTGACGAAGGAAACACCATATATTTT CASSDEGNTIYF
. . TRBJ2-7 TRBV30 TGTGCCTGGAGTCCCAGGACAGCCTACGAGCAGTACTTC CAWSPRTAYEQYF
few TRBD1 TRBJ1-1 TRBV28 TGTGCCAGCATGGGGGGGGACAGGAGGGCTTTCTTT CASMGGDRRAFF